What follows is one TCR beta chain and its context. Germline CDR1 is SGHRS and CDR2 is YFSETQ. The CDR3 is 14 residues long. Deletions cut 0 bases from V and 4 bases from J, with 10 bases between. This specimen belongs to a study of blood T cell repertoires in COVID-19. The assay was immunoSEQ multiplex PCR, and TCRdb's table has in-frame clones only and misses some. Of some 44,000 clones in the sample, roughly 90% are singletons; the top ten hold 15%. The source is a man aged 60 to 75 with active COVID-19. This rearrangement joins TRBV5-1 to TRBJ1-1; D perhaps matches TRBD1 (6 bases). The source material was peripheral blood. The CDR3 protein is CASSLGGGSTEAFF. Here the CDR3 DNA reads TGCGCCAGCAGCTTGGGTGGGGGCAGCACTGAAGCTTTCTTT.